The 19 T cell receptor beta chains below all came from one sample that was sequenced in a study of blood T cells in healthy people across ages. The authors ran a second PCR of roughly 6 to 11 cycles using a sample-barcoded 5' primer and a J-beta primer mix. TCRdb re-called the 5' RACE reads through MiXCR, storing one row per CDR3 protein. The sample holds fewer than 800,000 distinct CDR3 sequences, 20% to 30% seen once. The sample also formed part of further work on T cells of mothers and their children.

The sequencing sample was made of blood. The receptors were gathered from a boy aged 5-17 years in good health.

This sequence joins TRBV2 and TRBJ1-3; perhaps TRBD1 as D (5 bases). This CDR3 comprises 16 residues. Germline V gene lookup returns CDR1 SNHLY and CDR2 FYNNEI. Trimming stripped 6 bases from V and 4 bases from J, with 19 bases between. The CDR3 DNA reads TGTGCCAGCAGACCTCGACTCGGGGGTAGAGGAAACACCATATATTTT. It encodes CASRPRLGGRGNTIYF.

The V call is TRBV7-9, the J call TRBJ2-1, with 9 nucleotides matching TRBD1. The junction had 10 bases not matched to a gene; V was cut back by 5 bases and J by 2 bases. Germline values: CDR1 SEHNR, CDR2 FQNEAQ (reference sequence). This CDR3 comprises 17 residues. The CDR3, as DNA: TGTGCCAGCAGCCTAGACAGGGGGGGCCTTACCTACAATGAGCAGTTCTTC. Translating it yields CASSLDRGGLTYNEQFF.

CDR3 residues: CATSGRQGVNEQFF. The CDR3 DNA is TGTGCCACCAGTGGTCGACAGGGGGTCAATGAGCAGTTCTTC. The chain carries TRBV24-1 and TRBJ2-5; 9 nucleotides line up with TRBD1. The end of the DNA fits TRBJ2-1 better, so the J call may be wrong. Per the germline V gene, CDR1 is KGHDR and CDR2 is SFDVKD. This CDR3 comprises 14 residues.

This clonotype was seen a handful of times. This chain joins TRBV19 and TRBJ1-2; no reliable D call. V was trimmed by 6 bases and J by 0 bases, leaving 17 bases between them. This CDR3 spans 16 amino acids. CDR1 LNHDA and CDR2 SQIVND come from the germline V gene (reference sequence). In nucleotides, the CDR3 is TGTGCCAGTAGCATCGGGATCAGGCCCCCTAACTATGGCTACACCTTC. Translating it yields CASSIGIRPPNYGYTF.

This clonotype was detected a few times. The CDR3 protein is CASTFGTGDQYF. As DNA, the CDR3 is TGTGCCAGCACTTTTGGGACTGGGGACCAGTACTTC. V usage is TRBV28 and J usage is TRBJ2-5; D is perhaps TRBD2 (6 bases). The CDR3 is 12 amino acids. V shed 7 bases and J shed 10 bases, with 16 bases lying between them. Germline V lookup: CDR1 MDHEN, CDR2 SYDVKM. Full variable domain (outside the CDR3, taken from reference TRBV28 and TRBJ2-5): DVKVTQSSRYLVKRTGEKVFLECVQDMDHENMFWYRQDPGLGLRLIYFSYDVKMKEKGDIPEGYSVSREKKERFSLILESASTNQTSMYLCASTFGTGDQYFGPGTRLLVL.

V usage is TRBV29-1 and J usage is TRBJ2-1; unclear D gene. The CDR3 spans 12 residues. Germline lookup yields CDR1 SQVTM and CDR2 ANQGSEA. V was cut by 0 bases and J by 9 bases, with 9 bases left in between. CDR3: CSVEDPGTEQFF. For the CDR3, the DNA is TGCAGCGTTGAAGATCCAGGAACTGAGCAGTTCTTC.

DNA of the CDR3: TGTGCCAGCAGCTGGGGGAGTGCGGGAGGATATGAGCAGTTCTTC. This sequence encodes CASSWGSAGGYEQFF. The chain joins TRBV11-2 to TRBJ2-1, with 8 bases matching TRBD2. Germline V gene lookup returns CDR1 SGHAT and CDR2 FQNNGV. V lost 4 bases, J lost 8 bases, and 10 bases stayed unmatched. This CDR3 is 15 amino acids long.

There are a few counts of this clonotype. The J gene is TRBJ2-3, the V gene TRBV20-1; TRBD1 is a possible D gene (5 bases). Germline CDR1 reads DFQATT; CDR2 reads SNEGSKA (reference sequence). The CDR3 has 11 residues. V was clipped by 6 bases and J by 6 bases, with 10 bases between them. The DNA of the CDR3 is TGCAGTGCCTCCCCAGGGGATACGCAGTATTTT. Amino acids: CSASPGDTQYF.

The chain links TRBV4-1 to TRBJ2-5; D possibly corresponds to TRBD2 (5 bases). Germline CDR1 reads MGHRA; CDR2 reads YSYEKL. Trimming took 1 base from V and 5 from J, leaving 20 bases between them. The CDR3 contains 17 residues. DNA for the CDR3: TGCGCCAGCAGCCAAGCTTTTGGTATTCGATCGGGGGAGACCCAGTACTTC. Translating gives CASSQAFGIRSGETQYF.

There are a few counts of this clonotype. This chain connects TRBV4-3 to TRBJ2-5, with D perhaps matching TRBD1 (5 bases). The J call may be in error: the DNA end matches TRBJ2-7 better. CDR1 and CDR2 from the germline V gene are LGHNA and YSLEER. This CDR3 is built from 15 residues. The CDR3 loop is CASSQEGDSYYEQYF. CDR3 bases: TGCGCCAGCAGCCAAGAAGGTGACAGTTACTACGAGCAGTACTTC.

This clonotype was detected a few times. This chain's CDR3 is CASSLYARGLNTDTQYF. CDR3 sequence (DNA): TGTGCCAGCAGCTTATATGCTCGGGGACTGAACACAGATACGCAGTATTTT. The rearrangement links TRBV7-3 to TRBJ2-3, with D possibly TRBD2 on 6 matching bases. Trimming shortened V by 2 bases and J by 2 bases, and 17 bases separated the two germline ends. Germline values: CDR1 SGHTA, CDR2 FQGTGA. This CDR3 comprises 17 residues.

This clonotype was observed a handful of times. The rearrangement joins TRBV6-6 to TRBJ1-2; no clear D. The V and J ends lost 2 bases and 4 bases respectively, with 8 bases between them. Germline assignment: CDR1 MNHNY and CDR2 SVGAGI (reference sequence). The CDR3 is made up of 13 amino acids. The CDR3 reads CASSYPGGYGYTF. The CDR3, as DNA: TGTGCCAGCAGTTACCCCGGAGGCTATGGCTACACCTTC.

This clonotype appeared a few times. The rearrangement joins TRBV7-9 to TRBJ2-6, with 7 bases lining up with TRBD2. V lost 1 base and J lost 0; bases outside the gene matches: 3. CDR3 length equals 17 residues. Germline V gene data show CDR1 as SEHNR and CDR2 as FQNEAQ (reference sequence). The CDR3 here is CASSLGTSVSGANVLTF. For the CDR3, the DNA is TGTGCCAGCAGCTTAGGAACTAGCGTCTCTGGGGCCAACGTCCTGACTTTC.

This rearrangement joins TRBV24-1 to TRBJ1-1; TRBD1 is a possible D gene (6 bases). The CDR3 length is 16 residues. In germline, CDR1 is KGHDR, CDR2 SFDVKD. The V and J ends lost 3 bases and 0 bases respectively, with 13 bases between them. The CDR3 DNA reads TGTGCCACCAGTGATGATGCGGGACAAATGAACACTGAAGCTTTCTTT. This codes for CATSDDAGQMNTEAFF.

This chain links TRBV29-1 with TRBJ2-5; 7 nucleotides align to TRBD2. The CDR3 length is 14 residues. V gave up 0 bases and J gave up 0 bases; unmatched junction bases: 1. The V gene's germline CDR1 is SQVTM and CDR2 ANQGSEA. The CDR3 nucleotides are TGCAGCGTTGAAGATGGGGGGGACCAAGAGACCCAGTACTTC. Its protein product is CSVEDGGDQETQYF.

This clonotype has a handful of counts. The chain recombines TRBV10-3 with TRBJ1-1; D possibly corresponds to TRBD1 (6 bases). The V and J ends lost 3 bases and 2 bases respectively, with 10 bases between them. Germline V CDR1 and CDR2: ENHRY, SYGVKD. The CDR3 runs to 14 residues. The CDR3 nucleotides read TGTGCCATCAGTGACCCGGACAGAAACACTGAAGCTTTCTTT. Translation gives CAISDPDRNTEAFF.

The rearrangement joins TRBV14 to TRBJ2-1; no firm D call. The ends were cut back, 4 bases at V and 3 bases at J, with 7 bases in the middle. CDR3 length: 13 residues. Germline CDR1 SGHDN, CDR2 FVKESK. The CDR3 loop reads CASSPRVYNEQFF. CDR3 nucleotide sequence: TGTGCCAGCAGCCCAAGGGTCTACAATGAGCAGTTCTTC.

This clonotype showed up just a few times. The chain links TRBV29-1 to TRBJ2-5, with 7 bases identical to TRBD1. V lost 5 bases to trimming and J lost 5 bases; unmatched junction nucleotides: 5. The germline gives CDR1 SQVTM, CDR2 ANQGSEA. This CDR3 is 12 amino acids long. CDR3: CSVNRGGETQYF. For the CDR3, the DNA is TGCAGCGTTAACAGGGGCGGGGAGACCCAGTACTTC.

The chain recombines TRBV19 with TRBJ1-5, with D possibly matching TRBD1 (6 bases). The CDR3 spans 14 residues. V lost 5 bases and J lost 7, with 15 bases in between. Germline V gene sequence: CDR1 LNHDA, CDR2 SQIVND (reference sequence). In DNA form, the CDR3 reads TGTGCCAGTAGTCGAGGGGGGGGCGGGCAGCCCCAGCATTTT. Its protein is CASSRGGGGQPQHF.